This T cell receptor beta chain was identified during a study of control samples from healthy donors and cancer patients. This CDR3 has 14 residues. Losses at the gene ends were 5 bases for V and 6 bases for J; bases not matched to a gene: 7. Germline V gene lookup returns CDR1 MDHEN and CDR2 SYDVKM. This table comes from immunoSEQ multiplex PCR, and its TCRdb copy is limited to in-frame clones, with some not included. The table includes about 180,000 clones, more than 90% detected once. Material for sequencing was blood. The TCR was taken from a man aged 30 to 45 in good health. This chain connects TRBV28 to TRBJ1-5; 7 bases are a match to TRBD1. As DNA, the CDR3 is TGTGCCAGCAGTGATACAGGGGTTGGTCAGCCCCAGCATTTT. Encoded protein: CASSDTGVGQPQHF.